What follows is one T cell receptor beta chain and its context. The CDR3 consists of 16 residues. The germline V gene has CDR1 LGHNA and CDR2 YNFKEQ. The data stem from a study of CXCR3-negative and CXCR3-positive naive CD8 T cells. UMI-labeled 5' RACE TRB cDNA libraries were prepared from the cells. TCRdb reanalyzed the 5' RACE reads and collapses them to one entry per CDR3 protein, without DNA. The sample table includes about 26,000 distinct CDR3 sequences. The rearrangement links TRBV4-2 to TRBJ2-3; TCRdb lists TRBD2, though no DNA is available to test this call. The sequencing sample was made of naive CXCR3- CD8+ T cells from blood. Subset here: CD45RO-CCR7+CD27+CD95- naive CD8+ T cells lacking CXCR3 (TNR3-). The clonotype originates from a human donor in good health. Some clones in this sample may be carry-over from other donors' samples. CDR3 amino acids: CASSRFLAGGTDTQYF.